These 25 T cell receptor beta chains came from one sample sequenced in a study of T cell responses to AZD1222 COVID-19 vaccine. Sequencing was performed with immunoSEQ multiplex PCR; in TCRdb, only in-frame clones are kept and a portion is missing. The top ten hold more than 3.5% of the sample, which has about 180,000 clones, 85% to 90% seen once. The starting material was peripheral blood, obtained 28 days after the second dose of the MenACWY control vaccine. These TCRs come from an adult who received the MenACWY meningococcal vaccine as a control.

The chain couples TRBV5-8 to TRBJ2-5; D is ambiguous. CDR3 length: 14 residues. CDR1 and CDR2 (germline): SGHTS, YDEGEE. V was pared by 0 bases and J by 0 bases, with 6 bases between. CDR3 nucleotides: TGTGCCAGCAGCTTGGGGGTGAACCAAGAGACCCAGTACTTC. Protein product: CASSLGVNQETQYF.

This clone was seen just once. The chain is built from TRBV10-3 and TRBJ1-2, with a weak D call TRBD1 (5 bases). This CDR3 comprises 10 residues. Germline V lookup: CDR1 ENHRY, CDR2 SYGVKD. The V end lost 11 bases, the J end lost 5 bases, and 9 bases lay between the germline ends. The CDR3 DNA follows: TGTGCCGCTAAGGGGTATGGCTACACCTTC. Protein product: CAAKGYGYTF.

The rearrangement uses TRBV9 and TRBJ2-5, with a possible D match to TRBD1 (6 bases). The length of the CDR3 is 15 residues. V gave up 2 bases and J gave up 0 bases, with 11 bases separating them. The germline V gene has CDR1 SGDLS and CDR2 YYNGEE. The CDR3 sequence is CASSVSGTNQETQYF. For the CDR3, the DNA is TGTGCCAGCAGCGTGTCCGGGACAAACCAAGAGACCCAGTACTTC.

The rearrangement uses TRBV7-3 and TRBJ2-3; 7 bases line up with TRBD1. The CDR3 sequence is 14 residues long. Germline values: CDR1 SGHTA, CDR2 FQGTGA. The V gene end was trimmed by 2 bases and the J gene end by 5 bases; junction bases not matched to a gene: 4. DNA for the CDR3: TGTGCCAGCAGCTTAGACAGGGCGGGAGATACGCAGTATTTT. Amino acids: CASSLDRAGDTQYF.

The CDR3 nucleotides are TGTGCCAGCAGAATGACTAGCGGGAGGGCGGATGAGCAGTTCTTC. This gives the protein CASRMTSGRADEQFF. The rearrangement links TRBV6-5 to TRBJ2-1; 14 bases fit TRBD2. Germline assignment: CDR1 MNHEY and CDR2 SVGAGI. V gave up 6 bases and J gave up 8 bases; unmatched junction bases: 6. This CDR3 comprises 15 residues.

The gene calls are TRBV28 and TRBJ1-2; D perhaps matches TRBD1 (5 bases). Germline CDR1 MDHEN, CDR2 SYDVKM. Trimming took 2 bases from V and 5 from J, leaving 12 bases between them. This CDR3 contains 14 residues. In DNA, the CDR3 is TGTGCCAGCAGTTTAGACACAGGTTTTTATGGCTACACCTTC. Translating gives CASSLDTGFYGYTF.

The chain employs TRBV7-9 and TRBJ2-6, with D unresolved. Trimming removed 3 bases from V and 2 bases from J, with 2 bases in between. The germline gives CDR1 SEHNR, CDR2 FQNEAQ (reference sequence). The CDR3 is 13 amino acids. The CDR3, as DNA: TGTGCCAGCAGCTTTGCTGGGGCCAACGTCCTGACTTTC. The encoded protein is CASSFAGANVLTF.

The gene calls are TRBV5-4 and TRBJ1-1; TRBD1 might be the D (5 bases). The ends were cut back, 1 base at V and 4 bases at J, with 11 bases in the middle. The germline V gene encodes CDR1 SGHNT and CDR2 YYREEE (reference sequence). The CDR3 totals 14 residues. The CDR3 bases are TGTGCCAGCAGCTTGTCGGCAGGGAGCACTGAAGCTTTCTTT. Encoded protein: CASSLSAGSTEAFF.

The chain couples TRBV13 to TRBJ2-3; no clear D. CDR1 PRHDT and CDR2 FYEKMQ come from the germline V gene (reference sequence). Between the trimmed V and J ends, which lost 3 bases and 8 bases, there was a span of 12 bases. The length of the CDR3 is 13 residues. The CDR3 DNA follows: TGTGCCAGCAGCTTTCGATCAATTGGTACGCAGTATTTT. This codes for CASSFRSIGTQYF.

The chain carries TRBV13 and TRBJ1-1; possible D gene TRBD1, 6 bases. The length of the CDR3 is 13 residues. The V gene's germline CDR1 is PRHDT and CDR2 FYEKMQ (reference sequence). Trimming took off 5 bases at V and 1 base at J, with 8 bases between the two ends. CDR3 loop: CASSRRGNTEAFF. CDR3 sequence (DNA): TGTGCCAGCAGCCGCAGGGGGAACACTGAAGCTTTCTTT. The full variable domain, in which reference TRBV13 and TRBJ1-1 provide the parts outside the CDR3, is AAGVIQSPRHLIKEKRETATLKCYPIPRHDTVYWYQQGPGQDPQFLISFYEKMQSDKGSIPDRFSAQQFSDYHSELNMSSLELGDSALYFCASSRRGNTEAFFGQGTRLTVV.

The rearrangement uses TRBV6-5 and TRBJ1-1; D not resolved. Between the trimmed V and J ends, which lost 6 bases and 7 bases, there was a span of 18 bases. This CDR3 spans 14 amino acids. Germline CDR1 and CDR2: MNHEY and SVGAGI. CDR3 in amino acids: CASRDVSAEVEAFF. In nucleotides, the CDR3 is TGTGCCAGCAGGGACGTTTCAGCGGAGGTTGAAGCTTTCTTT.

This chain connects TRBV28 to TRBJ1-6, with 7 bases that match TRBD1. The CDR3 covers 14 residues. Germline V gives CDR1 MDHEN, CDR2 SYDVKM. The junction had 8 bases not matched to a gene; V was cut back by 6 bases and J by 9 bases. The CDR3: CASSPPGGASPLHF. The CDR3 nucleotides are TGTGCCAGCAGCCCTCCAGGGGGGGCTTCACCCCTCCACTTT.

The gene calls are TRBV10-3 and TRBJ2-3, with TRBD2 matching over 8 bases. V shed 8 bases and J 7 bases; nucleotides not matched to a gene: 2. The CDR3 runs to 11 residues. Germline V CDR1 and CDR2: ENHRY, SYGVKD. CDR3 loop: CAIREGNTQYF. The CDR3 DNA follows: TGTGCCATCCGGGAGGGGAATACGCAGTATTTT.

This chain uses TRBV5-1 with TRBJ1-1, with TRBD1 as a possible D gene (5 bases). The V end lost 6 bases, the J end lost 3 bases, and 15 bases lay between the germline ends. The CDR3 totals 14 residues. From germline, CDR1 is SGHRS and CDR2 YFSETQ. Written as DNA, the CDR3 is TGCGCCAGCACCCGGGGCACAAGCCACACTGAAGCTTTCTTT. Its protein is CASTRGTSHTEAFF.

The gene calls are TRBV7-9 and TRBJ1-6, with D perhaps matching TRBD1 (5 bases). The germline V and J ends were trimmed by 7 bases and 3 bases, with 10 bases remaining between them. This CDR3 comprises 14 residues. Germline V gene sequence: CDR1 SEHNR, CDR2 FQNEAQ (reference sequence). For the CDR3, the DNA is TGTGCCAGCACCCCCGACAGCTATAATTCACCCCTCCACTTT. It is translated as CASTPDSYNSPLHF.

Of note for this clone: The sample holds other DNA sequences that translate to the same CDR3. This chain links TRBV7-2 with TRBJ1-5; D possibly corresponds to TRBD1 (5 bases). Per the germline V gene, CDR1 is SGHTA and CDR2 is FQGNSA. The CDR3 consists of 13 residues. V shed 4 bases and J shed 5 bases, with 9 bases lying between them. Here the CDR3 DNA reads TGTGCCAGCAGCTCCCAAGGGGATCAGCCCCAGCATTTT. The encoded protein is CASSSQGDQPQHF.

The V call is TRBV7-2, the J call TRBJ1-1; perhaps TRBD1 as D (6 bases). V gave up 2 bases and J gave up 4 bases, with 17 bases separating them. Germline V gene data show CDR1 as SGHTA and CDR2 as FQGNSA. The CDR3 totals 16 residues. Written as DNA, the CDR3 is TGTGCCAGCAGCTTATTTCCCACAGGGTCGAGCACTGAAGCTTTCTTT. The encoded protein is CASSLFPTGSSTEAFF.

CDR3 DNA: TGTGCCACCAGCAGAGATTCCGAAGCTTTCTTT. This gives the protein CATSRDSEAFF. The chain carries TRBV15 and TRBJ1-1; D remains ambiguous. Germline CDR1 LNHNV, CDR2 YYDKDF (reference sequence). V lost 0 bases to trimming and J lost 8 bases, with 4 bases between them. This CDR3 region has 11 residues.

The gene calls are TRBV4-3 and TRBJ1-4; D might be TRBD1 (6 bases). The V gene lost 4 bases and the J gene lost 3 bases, with 12 bases spanning the gap. The CDR3 runs to 15 residues. In germline, CDR1 is LGHNA, CDR2 YSLEER. In nucleotides, the CDR3 is TGCGCCAGCAGCCTGGGGGCGGTAGCTAATGAAAAACTGTTTTTT. Translation gives CASSLGAVANEKLFF.

This clone has only one observation. V is TRBV7-2 and J is TRBJ2-1; 7 bases align to TRBD1. From germline, CDR1 is SGHTA and CDR2 FQGNSA. The CDR3 runs to 15 residues. The V segment lost 3 bases and the J segment 7 bases; nucleotides outside the gene matches: 9. CDR3 region: CASSFGQAVRNEQFF. The CDR3 DNA follows: TGTGCCAGCAGCTTTGGACAGGCTGTAAGAAATGAGCAGTTCTTC.

This chain joins TRBV5-4 and TRBJ1-1, with TRBD1 as a possible D gene (5 bases). This CDR3 spans 14 amino acids. V was trimmed by 4 bases and J by 2 bases, leaving 12 bases between them. The germline gives CDR1 SGHNT, CDR2 YYREEE (reference sequence). The CDR3 DNA is TGTGCCAGCAGCAAAGTTGACAGCAACACTGAAGCTTTCTTT. This gives the protein CASSKVDSNTEAFF.

V usage is TRBV7-9 and J usage is TRBJ2-3; 9 nucleotides agree with TRBD1. Germline values: CDR1 SEHNR, CDR2 FQNEAQ (reference sequence). With 5 bases clipped from V and 3 bases from J, the junction kept 12 bases outside the gene matches. There are 17 residues in the CDR3. The CDR3 here is CASSATGTGRETDTQYF. In nucleotides, the CDR3 is TGTGCCAGCAGCGCGACAGGGACAGGGCGGGAAACAGATACGCAGTATTTT.

The chain employs TRBV7-9 and TRBJ2-7, with a weak D call TRBD1 (6 bases). The germline CDR1 and CDR2 sequences are SEHNR and FQNEAQ (reference sequence). V was cut by 5 bases and J by 0 bases, with 14 bases left in between. CDR3 length equals 15 residues. The CDR3 region has the DNA TGTGCCAGCAGCCGGAACCGGGACATCTCCTACGAGCAGTACTTC. It translates to CASSRNRDISYEQYF.

The chain employs TRBV29-1 and TRBJ2-5; D uncertain. CDR3 size: 12 residues. The germline V gene has CDR1 SQVTM and CDR2 ANQGSEA. Trimming removed 4 bases at V and 2 bases at J, with 8 bases between. CDR3 bases: TGCAGCGTTGTATACATTCAAGAGACCCAGTACTTC. It is translated as CSVVYIQETQYF.

The chain recombines TRBV7-8 with TRBJ2-5; TRBD1 is a possible D gene (6 bases). V shed 1 base and J shed 2 bases, with 14 bases lying between them. Germline V gene lookup returns CDR1 SGHVS and CDR2 FQNEAQ. The CDR3 spans 16 residues. DNA for the CDR3: TGTGCCAGCAGCTTAGTGGGGGCCGATTTACAAGAGACCCAGTACTTC. It translates to CASSLVGADLQETQYF.